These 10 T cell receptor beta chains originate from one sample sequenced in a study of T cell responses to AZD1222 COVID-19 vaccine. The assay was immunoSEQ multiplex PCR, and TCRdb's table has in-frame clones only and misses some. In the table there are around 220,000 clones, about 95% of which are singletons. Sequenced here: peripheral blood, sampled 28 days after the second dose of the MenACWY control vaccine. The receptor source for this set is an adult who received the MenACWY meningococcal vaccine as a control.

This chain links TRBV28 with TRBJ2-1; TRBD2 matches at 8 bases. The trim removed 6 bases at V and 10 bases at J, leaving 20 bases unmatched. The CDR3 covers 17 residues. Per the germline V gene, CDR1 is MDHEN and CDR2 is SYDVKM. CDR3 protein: CASSNIGVGLGSGEQFF. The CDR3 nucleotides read TGTGCCAGCAGCAACATTGGGGTGGGACTAGGATCGGGAGAGCAGTTCTTC.

The chain's CDR3 is CASSLNRDEQYF. DNA for the CDR3: TGTGCCAGCAGCTTAAACAGGGACGAGCAGTACTTC. The V call is TRBV5-4, the J call TRBJ2-7; D is perhaps TRBD1 (6 bases). CDR1 and CDR2 from the germline V gene are SGHNT and YYREEE (reference sequence). The V gene lost 2 bases and the J gene lost 5 bases, with 8 bases spanning the gap. This CDR3 has 12 amino acids.

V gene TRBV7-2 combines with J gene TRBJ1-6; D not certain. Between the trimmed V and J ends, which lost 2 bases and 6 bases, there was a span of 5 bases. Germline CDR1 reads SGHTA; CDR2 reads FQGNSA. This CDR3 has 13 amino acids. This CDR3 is CASSLRTNSPLHF. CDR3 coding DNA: TGTGCCAGCAGCTTACGGACTAATTCACCCCTCCACTTT.

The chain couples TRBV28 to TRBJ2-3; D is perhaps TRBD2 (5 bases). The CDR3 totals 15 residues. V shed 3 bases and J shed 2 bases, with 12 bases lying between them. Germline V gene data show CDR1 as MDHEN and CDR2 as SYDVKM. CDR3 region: CASSFTGINTDTQYF. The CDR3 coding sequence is TGTGCCAGCAGTTTTACGGGGATTAACACAGATACGCAGTATTTT. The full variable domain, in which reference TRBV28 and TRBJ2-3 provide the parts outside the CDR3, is DVKVTQSSRYLVKRTGEKVFLECVQDMDHENMFWYRQDPGLGLRLIYFSYDVKMKEKGDIPEGYSVSREKKERFSLILESASTNQTSMYLCASSFTGINTDTQYFGPGTRLTVL.

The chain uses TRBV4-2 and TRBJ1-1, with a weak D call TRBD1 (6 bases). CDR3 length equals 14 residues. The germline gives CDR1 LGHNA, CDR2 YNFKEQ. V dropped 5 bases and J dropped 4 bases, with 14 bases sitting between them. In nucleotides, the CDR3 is TGTGCCAGCAGCAGAGACAGGACGTTCACTGAAGCTTTCTTT. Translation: CASSRDRTFTEAFF.

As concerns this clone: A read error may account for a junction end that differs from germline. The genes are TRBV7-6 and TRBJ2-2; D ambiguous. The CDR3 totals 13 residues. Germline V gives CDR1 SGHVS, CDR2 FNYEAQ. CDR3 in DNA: TGTGCCACCTCCAGTGGGAACGCCGGGGAGCTGTTTTTT. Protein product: CATSSGNAGELFF.

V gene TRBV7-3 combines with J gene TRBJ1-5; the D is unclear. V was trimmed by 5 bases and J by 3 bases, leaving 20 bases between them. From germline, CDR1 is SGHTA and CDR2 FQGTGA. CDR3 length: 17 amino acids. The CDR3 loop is CASSLPHPQRYNQPQHF. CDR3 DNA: TGTGCCAGCAGCCTACCCCATCCCCAGCGGTACAATCAGCCCCAGCATTTT.

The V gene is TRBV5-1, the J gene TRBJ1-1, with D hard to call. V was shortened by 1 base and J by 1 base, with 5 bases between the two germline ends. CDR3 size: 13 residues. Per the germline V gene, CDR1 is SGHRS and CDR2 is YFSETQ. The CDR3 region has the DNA TGCGCCAGCAGCTTGACAGAGAACACTGAAGCTTTCTTT. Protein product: CASSLTENTEAFF. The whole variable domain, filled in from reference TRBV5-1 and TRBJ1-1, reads KAGVTQTPRYLIKTRGQQVTLSCSPISGHRSVSWYQQTPGQGLQFLFEYFSETQRNKGNFPGRFSGRQFSNSRSEMNVSTLELGDSALYLCASSLTENTEAFFGQGTRLTVV.

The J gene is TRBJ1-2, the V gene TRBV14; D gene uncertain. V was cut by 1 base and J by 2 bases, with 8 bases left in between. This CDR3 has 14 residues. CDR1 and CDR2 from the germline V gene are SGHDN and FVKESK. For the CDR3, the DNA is TGTGCCAGCAGCCAAGTATTCGGGAACTATGGCTACACCTTC. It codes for CASSQVFGNYGYTF.

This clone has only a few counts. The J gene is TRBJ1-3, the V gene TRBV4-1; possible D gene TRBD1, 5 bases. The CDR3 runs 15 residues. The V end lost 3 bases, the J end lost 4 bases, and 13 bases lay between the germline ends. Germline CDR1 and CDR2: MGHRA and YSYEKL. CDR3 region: CASSQSTALGNTIYF. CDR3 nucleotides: TGCGCCAGCAGCCAGTCGACAGCTCTAGGAAACACCATATATTTT.